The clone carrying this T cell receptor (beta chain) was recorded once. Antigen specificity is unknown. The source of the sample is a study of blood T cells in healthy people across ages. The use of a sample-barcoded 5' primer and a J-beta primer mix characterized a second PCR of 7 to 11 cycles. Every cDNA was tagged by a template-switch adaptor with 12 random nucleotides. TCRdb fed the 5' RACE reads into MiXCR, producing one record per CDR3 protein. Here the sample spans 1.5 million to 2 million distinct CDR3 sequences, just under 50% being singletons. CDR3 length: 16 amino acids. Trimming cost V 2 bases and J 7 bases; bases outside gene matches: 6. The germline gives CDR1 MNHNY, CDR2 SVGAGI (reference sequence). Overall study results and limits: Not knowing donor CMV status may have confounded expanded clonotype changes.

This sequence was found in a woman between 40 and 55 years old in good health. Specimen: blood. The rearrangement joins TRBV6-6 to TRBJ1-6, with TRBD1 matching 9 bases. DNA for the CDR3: TGTGCCAGCAGTTACGTTGGGACAGGGCCGAATTCACCCCTCCACTTT. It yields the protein CASSYVGTGPNSPLHF.